This is a list of T cell receptor beta chains from one sample in a study of PD-1 blockade in classical Hodgkin lymphoma. Sequenced by immunoSEQ multiplex PCR; TCRdb stores in-frame clones only, minus some. Of around 20,000 clones in the sample, around 70% were seen once. The input for sequencing was peripheral blood mononuclear cells (PBMCs), taken before the fourth cycle of nivolumab. These receptors came from a human donor with classical Hodgkin lymphoma. CDR3s include the opening cysteine and the closing phenylalanine or tryptophan. The order of the fields is clone size, D gene, J gene, V gene, CDR3 protein, CDR3 DNA. The D gene is left open where the match is weak. Clone size is given for some rows only: seen once, a few or many times, or a class if the clone is expanded.

>NA|NA|TRBJ2-5|TRBV5-6
CASSRNVETQYF
TGTGCCAGCAGCCGGAATGTAGAGACCCAGTACTTC
>few|NA|TRBJ1-6|TRBV6-1
CASSEVRGRYNSPLHF
TGTGCCAGCAGTGAAGTGAGGGGCCGCTATAATTCACCCCTCCACTTT
>NA|TRBD2|TRBJ2-7|TRBV10-3
CAISETSVSYEQYF
TGTGCCATCAGTGAGACTAGCGTTAGCTACGAGCAGTACTTC
>NA|TRBD1|TRBJ1-2|TRBV19
CASRDQGTGGGYGYTF
TGTGCCAGTAGGGACCAAGGGACAGGGGGCGGTTATGGCTACACCTTC
>NA|NA|TRBJ2-7|TRBV27
CASSFGGPAYEQYF
TGTGCCAGCAGTTTCGGGGGCCCCGCCTACGAGCAGTACTTC
>few|NA|TRBJ2-1|TRBV6-9
CASSTYNEQFF
TGTGCCAGCAGTACTTACAATGAGCAGTTCTTC
>NA|TRBD1|TRBJ1-6|TRBV18
CASSSVRDRDSPLHF
TGTGCCAGCTCATCAGTCCGGGACAGGGATTCACCCCTCCACTTT
>NA|NA|TRBJ1-1|TRBV30
CAWNGRAPEAFF
TGTGCCTGGAACGGAAGGGCCCCCGAAGCTTTCTTT
>NA|TRBD2|TRBJ2-3|TRBV7-2
CASSKRTSGGGTQYF
TGTGCCAGCAGCAAACGGACTAGCGGGGGGGGTACGCAGTATTTT
>NA|TRBD1|TRBJ1-1|TRBV7-9
CASSSDRGGLRTEAFF
TGTGCCAGCAGCTCGGACAGGGGAGGACTACGCACTGAAGCTTTCTTT
>once|TRBD2|TRBJ2-1|TRBV19
CASSMLAGRNEQFF
TGTGCCAGTAGTATGTTAGCGGGACGCAATGAGCAGTTCTTC
>NA|NA|TRBJ1-2|TRBV27
CASSAHRETYYGYTF
TGTGCCAGCAGTGCCCACAGGGAAACCTACTATGGCTACACCTTC
>few|NA|TRBJ2-5|TRBV7-9
CAGRQSETQYF
TGTGCCGGACGACAGAGCGAGACCCAGTACTTC
>NA|NA|TRBJ2-2|TRBV7-8
CASSLSLGAPTNGANTGELFF
TGTGCCAGCAGCTTATCCTTGGGGGCGCCTACCAACGGCGCGAACACCGGGGAGCTGTTTTTT
>NA|NA|TRBJ1-3|TRBV6-5
CASSTRGGNTIYF
TGTGCCAGCAGCACCCGGGGAGGAAACACCATATATTTT
>once|TRBD2|TRBJ2-1|TRBV5-1
CASSLSGGAYNEQFF
TGCGCCAGCAGCTTAAGCGGGGGGGCCTACAATGAGCAGTTCTTC
>NA|NA|TRBJ1-5|TRBV11-2
CASSAGQPNQPQHF
TGTGCCAGCAGCGCAGGACAGCCGAATCAGCCCCAGCATTTT
>NA|TRBD1|TRBJ1-2|TRBV27
CASTPMTGTREGYTF
TGTGCCAGCACTCCTATGACAGGGACTCGGGAAGGCTACACCTTC
>NA|NA|TRBJ2-7|TRBV28
CASSSRYEQYF
TGTGCCAGCAGCTCCAGGTACGAGCAGTACTTC
>NA|TRBD1|TRBJ2-2|TRBV5-3
CASSLARGTGELFF
TGTGCCAGCAGCTTGGCCAGGGGGACCGGGGAGCTGTTTTTT
>NA|TRBD1|TRBJ1-2|TRBV29-1
CSAWDRGYGYTF
TGCAGCGCTTGGGACAGGGGGTATGGCTACACCTTC
>NA|NA|TRBJ2-1|TRBV27
CASSGLPESSYNEQFF
TGTGCCAGCTCCGGCCTGCCTGAGAGCTCCTACAATGAGCAGTTCTTC
>NA|NA|TRBJ2-1|TRBV6-5
CASSYAWGTSYNEQFF
TGTGCCAGCAGTTATGCTTGGGGGACATCCTACAATGAGCAGTTCTTC
>NA|TRBD2|TRBJ2-1|TRBV4-2
CASSPPASGASNEQFF
TGTGCCAGCAGCCCTCCGGCTAGCGGGGCGTCCAATGAGCAGTTCTTC
>NA|NA|TRBJ1-2|TRBV2
CASSEARRGGTGYTF
TGTGCCAGCAGTGAAGCGCGGAGGGGCGGGACTGGCTACACCTTC
>NA|NA|TRBJ1-2|TRBV7-3
CASSPERTLTYGYTF
TGTGCCAGCAGCCCCGAGAGGACTCTGACCTATGGCTACACCTTC
>NA|TRBD1|TRBJ1-1|TRBV4-1
CASSREPGQGASTEAFF
TGCGCCAGCAGCCGAGAGCCGGGACAGGGGGCTAGCACTGAAGCTTTCTTT
>NA|NA|TRBJ1-2|TRBV7-8
CASSLQGATYYGYTF
TGTGCCAGCAGCTTACAAGGGGCGACCTACTATGGCTACACCTTC
>medium-sized|NA|TRBJ2-7|TRBV27
CASSLSRGSYEQYF
TGTGCCAGCAGTTTAAGTCGGGGATCCTACGAGCAGTACTTC
>medium-sized|TRBD2|TRBJ2-1|TRBV9
CASSVDAGDYNEQFF
TGTGCCAGCAGCGTAGATGCGGGGGACTACAATGAGCAGTTCTTC
>NA|NA|TRBJ1-2|TRBV5-1
CASSSIGDASGYTF
TGCGCCAGCAGCTCGATTGGGGACGCCTCCGGCTACACCTTC
>NA|TRBD1|TRBJ1-1|TRBV6-6
CASRPRQGANTEAFF
TGTGCCAGCAGGCCTAGACAGGGCGCCAACACTGAAGCTTTCTTT
>NA|NA|TRBJ2-7|TRBV6-4
CASPARPPGYEQYF
TGTGCCAGCCCGGCCCGGCCCCCAGGCTACGAGCAGTACTTC
>few|NA|TRBJ1-2|TRBV2
CASRTQGGGYGYTF
TGTGCCAGCAGAACACAGGGTGGGGGCTATGGCTACACCTTC
>NA|TRBD2|TRBJ2-3|TRBV6-5
CASSSRDYTDTQYF
TGTGCCAGCAGTAGCCGGGACTACACAGATACGCAGTATTTT
>NA|NA|TRBJ1-3|TRBV19
CASSNRRTDGNTIYF
TGTGCCAGTAGTAACCGCAGGACAGATGGAAACACCATATATTTT